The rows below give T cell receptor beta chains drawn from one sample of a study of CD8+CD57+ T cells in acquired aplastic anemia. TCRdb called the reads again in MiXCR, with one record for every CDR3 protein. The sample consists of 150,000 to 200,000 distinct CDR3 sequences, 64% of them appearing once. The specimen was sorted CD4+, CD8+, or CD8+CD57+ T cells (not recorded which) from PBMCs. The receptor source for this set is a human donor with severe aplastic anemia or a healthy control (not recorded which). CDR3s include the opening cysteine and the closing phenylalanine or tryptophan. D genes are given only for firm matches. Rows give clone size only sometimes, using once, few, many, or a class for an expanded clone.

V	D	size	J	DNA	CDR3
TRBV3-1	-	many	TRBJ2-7	TGTGCCAGCAGCCAGGACAACGAATACGAGCAGTACTTC	CASSQDNEYEQYF
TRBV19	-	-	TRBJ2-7	TGTGCCAGTAGTCCCCAGGGGGGACCCTACGAGCAGTACTTC	CASSPQGGPYEQYF
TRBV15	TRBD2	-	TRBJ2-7	TGTGCCACCCGACTAGCGGGAGGGGGCTACGAGCAGTACTTC	CATRLAGGGYEQYF
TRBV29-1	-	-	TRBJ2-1	TGCAGCGTAGACGTCGGGGGGCAGGCTCTGGAGCAGTTCTTC	CSVDVGGQALEQFF
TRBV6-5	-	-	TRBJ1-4	TGTGCCAGCACCCAAGGGGGGGTAACTAATGAAAAACTGTTTTTT	CASTQGGVTNEKLFF
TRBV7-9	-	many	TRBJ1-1	TGTGCCAGCAGCTTAAGACCTGAAGCTTTCTTT	CASSLRPEAFF
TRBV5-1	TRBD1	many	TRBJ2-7	TGCGCCAGCACCAACGGACCTAACAGGGGGCTTGACGAGCAGTACTTC	CASTNGPNRGLDEQYF
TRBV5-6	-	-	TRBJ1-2	TGTGCCAGCAGCTACGCACGCGGAATAGAATACACCTTC	CASSYARGIEYTF
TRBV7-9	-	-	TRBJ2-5	TGTGCCAGCAGCCCCCGGCCCCAAGAGACCCAGTACTTC	CASSPRPQETQYF
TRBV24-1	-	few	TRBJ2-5	TGTGCCACCAGTGATTTAGTAGGGGCAGAAGAGACCCAGTACTTC	CATSDLVGAEETQYF
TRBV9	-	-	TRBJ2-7	TGTGCCAGCAGCGTAACATGGGGACTGCAGACTAGTGCCTACGAGCAGTACTTC	CASSVTWGLQTSAYEQYF
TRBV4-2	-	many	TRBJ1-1	TGTGCCAGCAGCCAAGATCCCAGACAGACAATTGAAGCTTTCTTT	CASSQDPRQTIEAFF
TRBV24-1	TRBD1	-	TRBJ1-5	TGTGCCACCAGTGCCTCCGACAGGGGCCATCAGCCCCAGCATTTT	CATSASDRGHQPQHF
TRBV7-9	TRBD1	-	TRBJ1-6	TGTGCCAGCAGCCGCGGGACAGCCCATTCACCCCTCCACTTT	CASSRGTAHSPLHF
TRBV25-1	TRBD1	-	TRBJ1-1	TGTGCCAGCAGTGGTAAGGGGGCTCGTGCTGAAGCTTTCTTT	CASSGKGARAEAFF
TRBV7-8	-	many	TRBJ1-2	TGTGCCAGCAGCCGAGAACCCCAGGCTATCTATGGCTACACCTTC	CASSREPQAIYGYTF
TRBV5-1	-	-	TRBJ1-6	TGCGCCAGCAGCTTGGGAAAGGACATCGGTTCACCCCTCCACTTT	CASSLGKDIGSPLHF
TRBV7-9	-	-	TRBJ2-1	TGTGCCAGCAGTTTCACTGACAATGAGCAGTTCTTC	CASSFTDNEQFF
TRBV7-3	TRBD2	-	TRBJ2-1	TGTGCCAGCAGCTTGCTTAGCGGGGGGACCTACAATGAGCAGTTCTTC	CASSLLSGGTYNEQFF
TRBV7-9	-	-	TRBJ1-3	TGTGCCAGCAGCTACGAACATAGACCCGGAAACACCATATATTTT	CASSYEHRPGNTIYF
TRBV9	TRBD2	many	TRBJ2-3	TGTGCCAGCAGCGTAGCTTCGTACCTCATTGCTCCAGAGCGGGGGGCCACAGATACGCAGTATTTT	CASSVASYLIAPERGATDTQYF
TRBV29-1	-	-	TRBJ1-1	TGCAGCGTTGCGTGGACACTGAACACTGAAGCTTTCTTT	CSVAWTLNTEAFF
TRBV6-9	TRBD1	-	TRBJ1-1	TGTGCCAGCAGTGTGACAGGGAAAACTGAAGCTTTCTTT	CASSVTGKTEAFF
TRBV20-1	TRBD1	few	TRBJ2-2	TGCAGTGCGCGGACAGGGGATTCCGGGGAGCTGTTTTTT	CSARTGDSGELFF
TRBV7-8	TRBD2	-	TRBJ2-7	TGTGCCAGCAGCCCCAGGTTAGCGGGTTACGAGCAGTACTTC	CASSPRLAGYEQYF
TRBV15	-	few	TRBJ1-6	TGTGCCACCAGCTTGGGCTACTCACCCCTCCACTTT	CATSLGYSPLHF
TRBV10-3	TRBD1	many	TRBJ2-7	TGTGCCATCAGTGGTGGGACAGACCCCTACGAGCAGTACTTC	CAISGGTDPYEQYF
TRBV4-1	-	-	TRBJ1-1	TGCGCCAGCAGCCAAGGGAGGACAGCTGCGAACACTGAAGCTTTCTTT	CASSQGRTAANTEAFF
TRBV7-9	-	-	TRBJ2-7	TGTGCCAGCAGCTCCCGGGAATACTCCTACGAGCAGTACTTC	CASSSREYSYEQYF
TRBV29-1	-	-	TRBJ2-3	TGCAGCGTTGTTTGGCTAGCGAGGTTTACGCAGTATTTT	CSVVWLARFTQYF
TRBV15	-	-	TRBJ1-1	TGTGCCACCAGCAGAAATCAAGTGGAAAAAGCTTTCTTT	CATSRNQVEKAFF
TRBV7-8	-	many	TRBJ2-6	TGTGCCAGCAGCGCCCCCCAGGGGTCTGGGGCCAACGTCCTGACTTTC	CASSAPQGSGANVLTF
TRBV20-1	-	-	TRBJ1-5	TGCAGTGCTAGATTCGGTAATCAGCCCCAGCATTTT	CSARFGNQPQHF
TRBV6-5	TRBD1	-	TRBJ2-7	TGTGCCAGCAGTCGGACAGGGAAAAACTACGAGCAGTACTTC	CASSRTGKNYEQYF
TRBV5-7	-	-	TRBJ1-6	TGTGCCAGCAGCCGGGACGGCAATTCACCCCTCCACTTT	CASSRDGNSPLHF
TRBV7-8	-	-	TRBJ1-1	TGTGCCAGCAGCTTGAACAGGGTGGGAGCCTGGGCTGAAGCTTTCTTT	CASSLNRVGAWAEAFF
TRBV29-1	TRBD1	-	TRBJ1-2	TGCAGCGCGGGACAGGGAAACTATGGCTACACCTTC	CSAGQGNYGYTF
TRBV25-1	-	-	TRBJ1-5	TGTGCCAGCAGCGAATTTGATCGGCCCCAGCATTTT	CASSEFDRPQHF
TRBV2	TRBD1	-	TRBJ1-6	TGTGCCAGCAGTGGGACAGGGGACTCACCCCTCCACTTT	CASSGTGDSPLHF
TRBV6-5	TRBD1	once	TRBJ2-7	TGTGCCAGCAGTTACTCGAGGGACAGTTCCTACGAGCAGTACTTC	CASSYSRDSSYEQYF
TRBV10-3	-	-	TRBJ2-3	TGTGCCATCACCATAGCGCCCACAGATACGCAGTATTTT	CAITIAPTDTQYF
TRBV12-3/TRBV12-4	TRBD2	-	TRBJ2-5	TGTGCCAGCAGCATTACTCTAGCGGGGGGCCAAGAGACCCAGTACTTC	CASSITLAGGQETQYF
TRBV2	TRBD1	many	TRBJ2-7	TGTGCCAGCAGTCTGAATTCGCGGACAGGGACAGACTACGAGCAGTACTTC	CASSLNSRTGTDYEQYF
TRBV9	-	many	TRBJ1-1	TGTGCCAGTACCCCTAGGGAACTGGGCACTGAAGCTTTCTTT	CASTPRELGTEAFF
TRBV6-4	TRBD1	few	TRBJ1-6	TGTGCCAGCAGTAAGGACAGGGCCAATTCACCCCTCCACTTT	CASSKDRANSPLHF
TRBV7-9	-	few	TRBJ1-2	TGTGCCAGCAGCTTACAGGGAAGCTTTTCTAACTATGGCTACACCTTC	CASSLQGSFSNYGYTF
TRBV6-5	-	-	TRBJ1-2	TGTGCCAGCAGACGCGAAACTCGGACCGAGCAGTACTATGGCTACACCTTC	CASRRETRTEQYYGYTF
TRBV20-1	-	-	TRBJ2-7	TGCAGTGCTCGGACCCAGGGGTACGAGCAGTACTTC	CSARTQGYEQYF
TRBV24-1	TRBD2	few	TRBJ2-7	TGTGCCAATTACCCCGCGGGGGAGTCCTACGAGCAGTACTTC	CANYPAGESYEQYF
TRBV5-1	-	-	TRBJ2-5	TGCGCCAGCAGCTCCGGGGCAGCTAAGGCGGAGACCCAGTACTTC	CASSSGAAKAETQYF